These 30 T cell receptor beta chains were sequenced from one sample in a study of T cells after posttransplantation cyclophosphamide. The repertoire was sequenced with immunoSEQ multiplex PCR; TCRdb's copy has only in-frame clones and lacks some. The sample presents 30,000 to 35,000 clones, none singletons. The material sequenced was PBMCs. These receptor sequences come from a woman aged 30 to 39 in good health and a related stem cell transplant donor.

This clone was seen ten or more times. The chain is built from TRBV19 and TRBJ1-1, with 9 bases that match TRBD1. After removal of 6 bases from V and 6 bases from J, the junction contained 8 bases not matched to a gene. Germline CDR1 LNHDA, CDR2 SQIVND (reference sequence). The CDR3 sequence is 14 residues long. CDR3 protein: CASRAGTGRPEAFF. In nucleotides, the CDR3 is TGTGCCAGTAGAGCCGGGACAGGGCGACCTGAAGCTTTCTTT.

This clone was observed at least ten times. The chain combines TRBV10-3 with TRBJ2-1; perhaps TRBD1 as D (6 bases). V lost 4 bases, J lost 7 bases, and 11 bases lay in between. The length of the CDR3 is 13 residues. Germline CDR1 and CDR2: ENHRY and SYGVKD. CDR3 in DNA: TGTGCCATCAGTGGGGGGCAAGGGAATGAGCAGTTCTTC. Translation: CAISGGQGNEQFF.

This clone was found a few times. This chain links TRBV12-3 or TRBV12-4 with TRBJ1-2, with D possibly TRBD1 on 6 matching bases. The CDR3 has 12 amino acids. The V and J ends lost 3 bases and 8 bases respectively, with 10 bases between them. Here the CDR3 reads CASSFRGGGYTF. The CDR3 DNA reads TGTGCCAGCAGTTTTCGGGGGGGCGGCTACACCTTC.

This clone was seen repeatedly, ten times or more. V usage is TRBV10-1 and J usage is TRBJ1-4; D gene ambiguous. The V end was cut by 5 bases, the J end by 0 bases, with 10 bases between. The CDR3 contains 15 residues. CDR1 is WNHNN and CDR2 is SYGVQD in the germline V gene (reference sequence). CDR3 in amino acids: CASSCNRATNEKLFF. In DNA, the CDR3 is TGCGCCAGCAGTTGCAACAGAGCAACTAATGAAAAACTGTTTTTT.

At least ten counts were recorded for this clone. The chain couples TRBV12-3 or TRBV12-4 to TRBJ1-3; D call uncertain. The CDR3 is made up of 17 amino acids. Between the trimmed V and J ends, which lost 2 bases and 0 bases, there was a span of 14 bases. The CDR3 DNA reads TGTGCCAGCAGTTTACAACAGCTACGAAGCTCTGGAAACACCATATATTTT. Its protein is CASSLQQLRSSGNTIYF.

Many counts were recorded for this clone. The chain uses TRBV27 and TRBJ2-7; D is possibly TRBD1 (6 bases). In germline, CDR1 is MNHEY, CDR2 SMNVEV (reference sequence). CDR3 size: 14 residues. V lost 4 bases and J 4 bases, leaving 14 bases between the germline ends. CDR3 DNA: TGTGCCAGCAGTTCCCCTGGACAGAGGTACGAGCAGTACTTC. This translates into CASSSPGQRYEQYF.

This clone was seen repeatedly, ten times or more. The chain employs TRBV7-8 and TRBJ2-7; a possible D gene is TRBD1 (6 bases). V shed 0 bases and J shed 3 bases, with 15 bases lying between them. CDR1 and CDR2 from the germline V gene are SGHVS and FQNEAQ. CDR3 length: 16 residues. The CDR3 nucleotides are TGTGCCAGCAGCTTAGCCGGTCGGGACACCCACTACGAGCAGTACTTC. Amino acids: CASSLAGRDTHYEQYF.

This clone was counted at least ten times. The V call is TRBV5-5, the J call TRBJ1-5; weak D call: TRBD1 (5 bases). With 0 bases removed from V and 4 bases from J, the gap between germline ends came to 26 bases. CDR1 and CDR2 from the germline V gene are SGHKS and YYEKEE (reference sequence). This CDR3 region has 20 residues. CDR3 DNA: TGTGCCAGCAGCTTGGGTTCTTGGGGTCTTTCAGACAGCACGAATCAGCCCCAGCATTTT. This translates into CASSLGSWGLSDSTNQPQHF.

The chain carries TRBV7-2 and TRBJ1-1; D is undetermined. The V gene's germline CDR1 is SGHTA and CDR2 FQGNSA. V dropped 3 bases and J dropped 7 bases, with 12 bases sitting between them. This CDR3 has 13 amino acids. In DNA, the CDR3 is TGTGCCAGCAGCTTCCAGGTTCGCAGTGAAGCTTTCTTT. Encoded protein: CASSFQVRSEAFF.

There are many counts of this clone. The V call is TRBV5-8, the J call TRBJ2-6, with TRBD1 identical over 7 bases. V shed 9 bases, J shed 0 bases, and the junction held 6 bases outside the gene matches. Germline V gene data show CDR1 as SGHTS and CDR2 as YDEGEE. This CDR3 region has 15 residues. CDR3 nucleotide sequence: TGTGCCACCTGGGACAGCTTCTCTGGGGCCAACGTCCTGACTTTC. It encodes CATWDSFSGANVLTF.

This clone was found many times. The chain combines TRBV18 with TRBJ1-1; TRBD1 matches at 11 bases. The germline V gene encodes CDR1 KGHSH and CDR2 LQKENI. The V segment lost 3 bases and the J segment 7 bases; nucleotides outside the gene matches: 7. This CDR3 has 15 residues. CDR3 region: CASSPVGQGAFEAFF. The CDR3 bases are TGTGCCAGCTCACCGGTCGGACAGGGGGCTTTTGAAGCTTTCTTT.

This clone appeared many times. This chain links TRBV6-2 or TRBV6-3 with TRBJ2-7; 7 positions agree with TRBD2. This CDR3 comprises 12 residues. Trimming took 8 bases from V and 4 from J; bases not matched to a gene: 5. CDR1 MNHEY and CDR2 SVGEGT come from the germline V gene. The CDR3 region has the DNA TGTGCCAGCGCGGGGGAGGCGTACGAGCAGTACTTC. It encodes CASAGEAYEQYF.

This clone appeared many times. The V and J genes are TRBV7-2 and TRBJ1-3; TRBD1 is a possible D gene (5 bases). This CDR3 has 18 residues. Trimming removed 1 base at V and 1 base at J, with 17 bases between. Germline loops: CDR1 SGHTA, CDR2 FQGNSA. CDR3 sequence reads: CASSLGYRGDLSGNTIYF. The CDR3 DNA sequence: TGTGCCAGCAGCTTAGGTTATCGGGGGGATTTGTCTGGAAACACCATATATTTT.

This clone occurred many times. The chain combines TRBV12-3 or TRBV12-4 with TRBJ1-1, with D possibly TRBD1 on 6 matching bases. V gave up 7 bases and J gave up 4 bases, with 19 bases separating them. The CDR3 covers 15 residues. CDR3 loop: CASTTTGGLGTEAFF. The CDR3 coding sequence is TGTGCCAGCACCACGACGGGGGGGCTAGGCACTGAAGCTTTCTTT.

This clone was recorded many times. This chain links TRBV5-1 with TRBJ2-5; D may be TRBD2 (6 bases). In germline, CDR1 is SGHRS, CDR2 YFSETQ. There are 11 residues in the CDR3. Trimming shortened V by 4 bases and J by 5 bases, and 6 bases separated the two germline ends. DNA of the CDR3: TGCGCCAGCAGCGCGGGGGAGACCCAGTACTTC. Protein sequence: CASSAGETQYF.

The table lists this clone with many counts. The chain is built from TRBV6-6 and TRBJ2-7; tentatively, D is TRBD1 (6 bases). Germline CDR1 MNHNY, CDR2 SVGAGI (reference sequence). CDR3 length equals 12 residues. Trimming removed 7 bases at V and 2 bases at J, with 9 bases between. As DNA, the CDR3 is TGTGCCAGCAACAGGGCGCCCTACGAGCAGTACTTC. It yields the protein CASNRAPYEQYF.

The J gene is TRBJ2-5, the V gene TRBV27; TRBD2 agrees at 7 bases. V lost 2 bases and J lost 5; bases outside the gene matches: 2. The CDR3 extends over 13 amino acids. Germline CDR1 MNHEY, CDR2 SMNVEV (reference sequence). The CDR3 region has the DNA TGTGCCAGCAGTTTACTAGCGGAGGAGACCCAGTACTTC. Its protein product is CASSLLAEETQYF.

This clone was picked up many times. The V and J genes are TRBV4-1 and TRBJ2-3; 7 nucleotides line up with TRBD1. V dropped 0 bases and J dropped 4; count of bases not matched to a gene: 4. CDR1 MGHRA and CDR2 YSYEKL come from the germline V gene. The CDR3 totals 15 residues. CDR3 nucleotide sequence: TGCGCCAGCAGCCAAGATATCACAGGGGCAGATACGCAGTATTTT. It is translated as CASSQDITGADTQYF.

This clone came up many times. The chain couples TRBV7-2 to TRBJ1-1, with unresolved D. The CDR3 covers 11 residues. Germline lookup yields CDR1 SGHTA and CDR2 FQGNSA. V dropped 5 bases and J dropped 8 bases, with 9 bases sitting between them. CDR3 amino acids: CASSPQVEAFF. Written as DNA, the CDR3 is TGTGCCAGCAGCCCCCAGGTAGAAGCTTTCTTT. The complete variable domain, with remaining parts taken from reference TRBV7-2 and TRBJ1-1, reads GAGVSQSPSNKVTEKGKDVELRCDPISGHTALYWYRQSLGQGLEFLIYFQGNSAPDKSGLPSDRFSAERTGGSVSTLTIQRTQQEDSAVYLCASSPQVEAFFGQGTRLTVV.

This clone was recorded many times. The chain joins TRBV2 to TRBJ2-3; possible D gene TRBD2, 5 bases. This CDR3 contains 13 residues. CDR1 is SNHLY and CDR2 is FYNNEI in the germline V gene. V was clipped by 4 bases and J by 1 base, with 6 bases between them. The CDR3 is CASSVGGTDTQYF. CDR3 coding DNA: TGTGCCAGCAGTGTCGGGGGCACAGATACGCAGTATTTT.

This clone was recorded a few times. This rearrangement joins TRBV28 to TRBJ1-5; possible D gene TRBD1, 5 bases. In germline, CDR1 is MDHEN, CDR2 SYDVKM. The V and J ends lost 7 bases and 0 bases respectively, with 10 bases between them. The CDR3 sequence is 14 residues long. CDR3 sequence reads: CASIPGHSNQPQHF. CDR3 nucleotides: TGTGCCAGCATCCCAGGGCATAGCAATCAGCCCCAGCATTTT.

Ten or more counts support this clone. The chain uses TRBV5-1 and TRBJ2-2; 9 nucleotides agree with TRBD1. CDR1 is SGHRS and CDR2 is YFSETQ in the germline V gene. This CDR3 has 14 residues. V lost 8 bases, J lost 5 bases, and 7 bases stayed unmatched. The CDR3 DNA follows: TGCGCCAGTTCGGACAGGGGCACAACCGGGGAGCTGTTTTTT. It specifies CASSDRGTTGELFF.

The chain employs TRBV28 and TRBJ1-2; 8 nucleotides match TRBD1. This CDR3 has 13 residues. Germline V gene data show CDR1 as MDHEN and CDR2 as SYDVKM. Trimming took 6 bases from V and 8 from J; bases not matched to a gene: 8. The DNA for the CDR3 is TGTGCCAGCAGCATCCAGGGGGCCTTCGGCTACACCTTC. It codes for CASSIQGAFGYTF.

This clone was counted at least ten times. The V call is TRBV5-4, the J call TRBJ2-2; D is undetermined. Looked up from germline, CDR1 is SGHNT and CDR2 is YYREEE (reference sequence). The CDR3 has 15 residues. Trimming left V 2 bases short and J 5 bases short, with 13 bases between. In DNA form, the CDR3 reads TGTGCCAGCAGCTTACGGTCAGGAGAAACCGGGGAGCTGTTTTTT. Translating gives CASSLRSGETGELFF.

The chain joins TRBV7-8 to TRBJ2-7; TRBD2 matches 9 bases. This CDR3 is built from 13 residues. Germline CDR1 reads SGHVS; CDR2 reads FQNEAQ. V was pared by 5 bases and J by 7 bases, with 6 bases of the junction left unmatched. CDR3 sequence: CASSLSGGLEQYF. For the CDR3, the DNA is TGTGCCAGCAGCCTTAGCGGGGGTTTAGAGCAGTACTTC.

This clone was seen ten or more times. The V gene is TRBV6-2 or TRBV6-3, the J gene TRBJ1-4, with 8 nucleotides matching TRBD1. Germline V gene sequence: CDR1 MNHEY, CDR2 SVGEGT. The ends lost 7 bases at V and 5 bases at J; junction bases unmatched: 9. The CDR3 is 15 residues long. CDR3 loop: CASNQRDRTNEKLFF. The CDR3 DNA sequence: TGTGCCAGCAACCAACGGGACAGGACGAATGAAAAACTGTTTTTT.

This clone came up many times. The chain has TRBV19 and TRBJ1-4, with D unresolved. Germline V gene sequence: CDR1 LNHDA, CDR2 SQIVND (reference sequence). Trimming left V 6 bases short and J 2 bases short, with 10 bases between. The CDR3 runs to 14 residues. CDR3 sequence reads: CASSFAGTNEKLFF. As DNA, the CDR3 is TGTGCCAGTAGCTTCGCGGGGACTAATGAAAAACTGTTTTTT.

This clone was counted ten times or more. The chain combines TRBV10-2 with TRBJ1-1, with D unresolved. There are 14 residues in the CDR3. Between the trimmed V and J ends, which lost 10 bases and 1 base, there was a span of 16 bases. Germline values: CDR1 WSHSY, CDR2 SAAADI. The CDR3 bases are TGCGCCACCAACTCAGGAGGGCAGAACACTGAAGCTTTCTTT. The encoded protein is CATNSGGQNTEAFF.

In this sample, this clone turned up many times. The chain employs TRBV2 and TRBJ2-6; D is perhaps TRBD1 or TRBD2 (5 bases each). The CDR3 length is 15 residues. V shed 6 bases and J shed 3 bases, with 12 bases lying between them. Germline CDR1 SNHLY, CDR2 FYNNEI. The CDR3 sequence: CASRLEGSGANVLTF. Written as DNA, the CDR3 is TGTGCCAGCAGATTAGAGGGGAGTGGGGCCAACGTCCTGACTTTC.

This clone was observed many times. The chain links TRBV5-4 to TRBJ2-7, with 8 bases identical to TRBD1. The CDR3 covers 15 residues. The germline gives CDR1 SGHNT, CDR2 YYREEE (reference sequence). J lost 7 bases, V lost 4 bases, and 13 bases had no gene match. The CDR3, as DNA: TGTGCCAGCAGCCTAGTCAGGCAGGGGGCCGGGGAGCAGTACTTC. This translates into CASSLVRQGAGEQYF. Full variable domain (outside the CDR3, taken from reference TRBV5-4 and TRBJ2-7): ETGVTQSPTHLIKTRGQQVTLRCSSQSGHNTVSWYQQALGQGPQFIFQYYREEENGRGNFPPRFSGLQFPNYSSELNVNALELDDSALYLCASSLVRQGAGEQYFGPGTRLTVT.